The clone carrying this T cell receptor (beta chain) was recorded many times. As yet, its antigen is unknown. Just one base apart from a much larger clone, this may be a read error. The sample belongs to a study of spatial heterogeneity in lung cancer. The overall study: Counts of TCR transcripts in tumor regions correlated strongly with a matched bulk RNA-seq T cell module score.

Whole-study results and caveats: Ubiquitous and regional expanded TCR counts correlated with ubiquitous and regional nonsynonymous mutations, respectively. Tracking of tumor mutation counts was seen in expanded intratumoral alpha and beta TCR counts.

TCRdb re-analysed the 5' RACE reads in MiXCR, keeping a single row per CDR3 protein. The sample comprises some 7,000 distinct CDR3 sequences, 3% to 4% of which are singletons, and approximately 15% rests with the top ten. Described time point: sample taken at primary tumor resection. Samples were donated by 72 untreated early-stage non-small cell lung cancer patients. Unsorted tumor, nontumor lung tissue or cryopreserved PBMC supplied the whole RNA. The origin of this receptor is a male donor with early-stage non-small cell lung cancer. Source: lung tumor tissue, taken at surgery.

For the CDR3, the DNA is TGTGCCAGCAGCTCTTCCTCCGGATCGGGGGGCTACAACTTC. Its translation is CASSSSSGSGGYNF. This chain connects TRBV13 to TRBJ1-2, with D possibly being TRBD1 (6 bases). The CDR3 loop spans 14 amino acids. Germline V gives CDR1 PRHDT, CDR2 FYEKMQ (reference sequence).